Here is one T cell receptor (beta chain) with its context. Its target antigen remains unknown. Nothing much larger sits one base from this clone, and base qualities are not available. This entry comes from a study of cytomegalovirus exposure and HLA in healthy donors (dated by TCRdb to about 2017). A note on the overall study: An earlier analysis of fewer than 750 of the donors reported around 280 Gb of sequence data and 95 million to 120 million unique TCR beta sequences obtained from 180 million or so T cells. Among approximately 370 genotyped donors of the cohort, an average of approximately 200,000 unique TCR beta nucleotide sequences was sequenced per donor, of which roughly 18% were non-productive. Typing coverage differed by locus: A, B, C, DRB1 and DQB1 were typed in roughly 629-640 donors, DQA1 in roughly 500, DPA1 in over 600, and DPB1 in around 490. The later analysis used no new phenotypic data to find candidate immune exposures, relying instead on TCR beta sequences and their occurrence across donors. The T cell repertoires of several hundred subjects were profiled by immunosequencing and related to cytomegalovirus serostatus. Alongside the repertoire data, information on donor age, sex, ethnicity and CMV serostatus was compiled. Of the 300 to 450 genotyped donors, roughly 85% fell in the genetic ancestry cluster associated with self-reported Caucasian donors. A later genetic analysis took genome-wide SNP genotypes for about 65% of the roughly 670 donors and used that subset as a discovery cohort. To predict cytomegalovirus infection status, the study combined high-throughput TCR immunosequencing, statistical association of individual TCRs with disease status, and machine learning. A separate validation cohort of roughly 110 different subjects was used in addition to the approximately 700-subject first cohort. An earlier analysis of fewer than 700 of the donors applied high-throughput TCR beta sequencing to assess whether each TCR beta V gene segment acted as functional or pseudogenic. A later analysis re-analyzed previously published TCR beta repertoires from roughly 630 donors and added high-resolution HLA genotyping to study TCR occurrence patterns. Both class I and class II loci were covered by HLA typing, at four-digit resolution. All discovery cohort repertoires had been generated using a single sequencing platform. Because of strong linkage in the cohort, four or five DR-DQ haplotypes were treated as single units for association and clustering. Roughly 290 gigabases of sequencing data and 75 million to 85 million unique TCR sequences made up an early release that covered around 640 HLA-typed donors. The aim of the study was to test whether cataloging public T cell receptors could identify signatures of past pathogen exposure.

The method was the immunoSEQ multiplex PCR assay. The multiplex PCR relied on a mix of 60 forward primers for TCR Vbeta segments and 13 reverse primers for TCR Jbeta segments. A multiplex PCR assay on genomic DNA amplified the CDR3 region of rearranged TCR beta genes. On the Illumina HiSeq System, the amplified TCR beta libraries were sequenced as 87-base-pair reads. The paper's processing steps were these. In a later analysis, 80 million or so unique TCR beta chains were counted across the approximately 620 repertoires, and around 10 million of these chains were shared by at least two donors. Raw reads were error-corrected and collapsed into unique sequences with a nearest-neighbor algorithm that merged closely related sequences to remove PCR and sequencing errors. CDR3 sequences were aligned to IMGT reference sequences to assign V, D and J gene segments. For a sequence to be retained, a match of at least six nucleotides was required to both a V gene segment and a J gene segment. A rearrangement counted as productive if the CDR3 had no stop codons and remained in frame with V and J, and every other rearrangement counted as non-productive. CDR3 was defined by IMGT convention, running from the second conserved V-encoded cysteine to the conserved J-encoded phenylalanine. The earlier analysis of 500 to 750 of the donors excluded any sequence lacking an unambiguous match to a single V gene segment. An earlier analysis of under 750 of the donors called V segments functional above 56.7% productive rearrangements and segregating when the between-donor standard deviation exceeded 5%. A statistical classification framework was developed to diagnose cytomegalovirus status using the catalog of TCR beta chain sequences. In a later analysis, V and J genes were assigned by comparing TCR nucleotide sequences against IMGT/GENE-DB human TR gene sequences. A later analysis assigned CDR3 sequences and most-parsimonious VDJ recombination scenarios with the TCRdist pipeline. A later analysis defined each TCR beta chain by its CDR3 amino acid sequence plus V-gene family, and excluded reads lacking a unique V-gene family. In a later analysis, 450 to 600 highly shared, low-generation-probability nucleotide sequences were removed to address suspected cross-contamination and a sequencing artifact. In a later analysis, a clonal expansion index for each public chain was calculated from normalized within-repertoire ranks of inferred template counts. In a later analysis, generation probabilities were computed with a VDJ recombination model fitted to out-of-frame rearrangements, and the resulting probabilities were checked against IGoR. In a later analysis, hypergeometric tests were used to score TCR-TCR, TCR-HLA and TCR-CMV co-occurrence, with a repertoire-size bias correction applied to TCR pairs. In a later analysis, false discovery rates were estimated by permuting HLA or CMV assignments 20 times. In a later analysis, co-occurring TCRs were grouped using DBSCAN, with TCRdist sequence similarity added in when clustering inside HLA-allele-positive subsets. Co-occurrence clustering excluded repertoires with fewer than 30,000 or more than 120,000 public chains, plus five with anomalous nucleotide sharing. TCRdb stores this immuneACCESS table with in-frame sequences only. Part of the clones is absent; in the studies checked, under half of the shortfall reflects unresolved V genes, and no reason is known for the rest. That table supplies the V and J calls and clone size; D and trimming were determined from the DNA. The sample table holds approximately 110,000 clones, of which about 76% were seen once. In total, the top ten clones hold around 14% of the sample.

In total, approximately 610 healthy bone marrow donors made up the cohort. At the time of sampling, every cohort member was nominally healthy, though immune exposures that went unrecorded were likely present. The donor tested CMV seropositive, placing the donor among the 289 seropositive members of the cohort. A peripheral blood sample was provided by each donor, and peripheral blood mononuclear cells were used for TCR beta sequencing. Genomic DNA extraction from the blood cell samples was performed with the Qiagen DNeasy Blood Extraction Kit. The paper's findings and limits, for the study overall: Several of the top co-occurrence clusters appeared to be linked to parvovirus B19, influenza, CMV and Epstein-Barr virus, according to a later analysis. The cohort was sequenced for TCR beta chains only, and without alpha or paired-chain data the features that could be detected were limited. At a false discovery rate of 0.05, a later analysis linked fewer than 20,000 TCR beta sequences to specific HLA alleles. Because some donors lacked HLA typing at each locus, the association tests relied only on the typed subset. V-gene and J-gene trimming of TCR beta chains was associated with a missense DCLRE1C variant in a later genetic analysis, and the association was replicated in an independent cohort. Most TCR sequences were seen in very few donors, while some public TCRs were found in many individuals. A later genetic analysis reported fewer N-insertions in productive TCRs among donors in an Asian-associated ancestry cluster than the roughly 700-donor mean. The presence/absence analyses assumed that sequencing depth was roughly uniform across donors, and that assumption may not be true. The earlier analysis of approximately 560 of the donors excluded 15 to 20 rarely observed V segments, including chromosome 9 orphons, because counts were too low. In vitro tests confirmed that a few of the cytomegalovirus-associated TCR beta chains recognize cytomegalovirus antigens. In an earlier analysis of 587 of the donors, most TCR beta V segments appeared in productive rearrangements about 90% or about 30% of the time, broadly matching IMGT annotations. A further reported finding was that TCR beta sequences accurately predicted the HLA-A and HLA-B alleles for most subjects in the first cohort. The study listed 150 to 200 TCR beta chains as associated with cytomegalovirus. The only immune exposure information available for the cohort was CMV serostatus. Strong co-occurrence of HLA alleles, especially DR and DQ, made assigning TCR associations to individual alleles difficult. Compared with equally common non-associated chains, HLA-associated TCR beta chains in a later analysis were more clonally expanded and had lower generation probabilities. In a later analysis, most CMV-associated TCR beta chains were found to appear HLA-restricted, with HLA associations seemingly driven largely by CMV exposure. In a later analysis, the rate of TCR association differed among HLA loci, with DRB1 alleles having the most associated TCRs and HLA-C alleles having the fewest. The classifier was reported to diagnose cytomegalovirus status with high specificity and sensitivity in both the original and validation cohorts. A cluster of highly shared sequence variants was judged likely to represent a technical artifact of the sequencing pipeline. It was suggested by the authors that the approach could potentially be generalized to other disease states and immunological phenotypes. Correlated functional status among segregating V segments might reflect linkage disequilibrium, but an unknown experimental factor could not be ruled out.

The TCR originated in a woman aged 55-75 years in good health and CMV-seropositive. Sequenced material: PBMCs.

The nucleotide sequence reads TGTGCCAGCAGTGGAGGACAGGGTCGAGCCGACGAGCAGTACTTC. The encoded protein is CASSGGQGRADEQYF. Recombination joined TRBV6-5 with TRBJ2-7; the central 8 bases match TRBD1. CDR1 MNHEY and CDR2 SVGAGI were looked up in the germline V gene. From cysteine to phenylalanine, the CDR3 is 15 amino acids long. Just the 45-base CDR3 DNA is kept, in frame starting at base 1. Trimming removed 5 bases from V and 5 bases from J; the gene matches leave 11 bases unexplained.